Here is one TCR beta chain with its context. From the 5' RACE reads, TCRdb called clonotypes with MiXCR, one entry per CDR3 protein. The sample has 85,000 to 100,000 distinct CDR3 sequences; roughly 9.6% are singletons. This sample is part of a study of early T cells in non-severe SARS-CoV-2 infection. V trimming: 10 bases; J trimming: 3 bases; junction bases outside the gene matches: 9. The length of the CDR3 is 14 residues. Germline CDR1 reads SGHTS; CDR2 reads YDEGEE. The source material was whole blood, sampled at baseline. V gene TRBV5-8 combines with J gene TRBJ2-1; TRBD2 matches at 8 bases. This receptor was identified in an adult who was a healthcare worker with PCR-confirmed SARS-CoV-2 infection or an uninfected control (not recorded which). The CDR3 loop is CAGVVAGFYNEQFF. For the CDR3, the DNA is TGTGCCGGGGTGGTAGCGGGGTTCTACAATGAGCAGTTCTTC.